This T cell receptor beta chain was recorded in a study of T cell responses to AZD1222 COVID-19 vaccine. Points from the study as a whole: There were vaccine-associated CD4 TCRs across spike, dominant at 160-218 and 743-854.

On this clone: What it binds is not known.

Profiled with immunoSEQ multiplex PCR; TCRdb holds only in-frame clones, not every one. Of about 110,000 clones listed, roughly 88% are singletons. V dropped 4 bases and J dropped 3; count of bases not matched to a gene: 12. Germline assignment: CDR1 SGDLS and CDR2 YYNGEE. The CDR3 consists of 16 residues. V usage is TRBV9 and J usage is TRBJ1-2; TRBD1 aligns across 7 bases. This TCR derives from an adult in good health. The input for sequencing was peripheral blood, taken on day 0 of AZD1222 vaccination. In DNA form, the CDR3 reads TGTGCCAGCAGCCCCCAGGGGGGGAAGCTGTACTATGGCTACACCTTC. It is translated as CASSPQGGKLYYGYTF.